This TCR beta chain originates from a study of shared clonotypes between healthy human individuals. Study at large: CD8 memory received one plate per donor, CD8 naive two, CD4 memory three and CD4 naive three. Study-wide findings and caveats: Sample collection involved blood only; tissue repertoires are likely different.

Points on this clone: Its specificity is not known.

Genomic DNA belonging to each subset was distributed in equal measure over several immunoSEQ plates. This table comes from immunoSEQ multiplex PCR, and its TCRdb copy is limited to in-frame clones, with some not included. The table shows 2 million to 3 million clones, with roughly 93% occurring only once. The CDR3 runs to 18 residues. Germline V gives CDR1 SGHKS, CDR2 YYEKEE (reference sequence). The ends lost 1 base at V and 5 bases at J; junction bases unmatched: 7. This TCR was recovered from a man aged 18-30 years in good health. Some clones in this sample may be carry-over from other donors' samples. The V gene is TRBV5-5, the J gene TRBJ2-2, with 14 nucleotides matching TRBD2. The sequencing input was naive CD4+ T cells from PBMCs. Subset here: CD45RA+ positively selected. The CDR3 DNA is TGTGCCAGCAGCTTGACCGGGACTAGCGGGAGTAGTACCGGGGAGCTGTTTTTT. Its translation is CASSLTGTSGSSTGELFF.